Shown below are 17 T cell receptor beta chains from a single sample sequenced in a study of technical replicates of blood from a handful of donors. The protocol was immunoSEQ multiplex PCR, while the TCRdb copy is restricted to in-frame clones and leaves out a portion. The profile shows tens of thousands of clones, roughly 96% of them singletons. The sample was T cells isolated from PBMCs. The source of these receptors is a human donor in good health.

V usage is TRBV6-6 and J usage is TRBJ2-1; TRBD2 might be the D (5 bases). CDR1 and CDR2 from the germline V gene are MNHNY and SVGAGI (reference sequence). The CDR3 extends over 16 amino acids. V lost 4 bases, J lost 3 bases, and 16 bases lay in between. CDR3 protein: CASSSRGVGFYNEQFF. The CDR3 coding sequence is TGTGCCAGCAGTTCTCGGGGTGTGGGTTTCTACAATGAGCAGTTCTTC.

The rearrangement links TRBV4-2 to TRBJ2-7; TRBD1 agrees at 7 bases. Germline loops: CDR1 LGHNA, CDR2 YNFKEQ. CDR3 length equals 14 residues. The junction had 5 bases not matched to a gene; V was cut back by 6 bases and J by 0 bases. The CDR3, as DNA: TGTGCCAGCAGTTGGGACAGAAGCTCCTACGAGCAGTACTTC. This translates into CASSWDRSSYEQYF.

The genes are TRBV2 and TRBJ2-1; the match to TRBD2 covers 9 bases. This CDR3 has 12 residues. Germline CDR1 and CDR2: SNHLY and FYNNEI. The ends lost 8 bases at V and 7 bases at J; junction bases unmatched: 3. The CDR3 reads CASGTSKNEQFF. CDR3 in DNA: TGTGCCAGCGGGACTAGCAAGAATGAGCAGTTCTTC.

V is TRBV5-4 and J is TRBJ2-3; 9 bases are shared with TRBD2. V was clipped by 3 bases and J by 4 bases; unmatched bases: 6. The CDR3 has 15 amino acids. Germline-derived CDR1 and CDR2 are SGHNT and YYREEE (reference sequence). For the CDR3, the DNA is TGTGCCAGCAGCTCCCCTGAGCGGGGGGCAGATACGCAGTATTTT. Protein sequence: CASSSPERGADTQYF. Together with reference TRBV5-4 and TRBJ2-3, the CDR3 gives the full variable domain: ETGVTQSPTHLIKTRGQQVTLRCSSQSGHNTVSWYQQALGQGPQFIFQYYREEENGRGNFPPRFSGLQFPNYSSELNVNALELDDSALYLCASSSPERGADTQYFGPGTRLTVL.

The CDR3 DNA sequence: TGTGCCCTGATGAGACAGGTCGTAGGGACGGTCCTCACCGGGGAGCTGTTTTTT. This codes for CALMRQVVGTVLTGELFF. This rearrangement joins TRBV30 to TRBJ2-2, with D perhaps TRBD1 (6 bases). This CDR3 has 18 residues. Trimming removed 8 bases at V and 4 bases at J, with 29 bases between. Looked up from germline, CDR1 is GTSNPN and CDR2 is SVGIG (reference sequence). The whole variable domain, filled in from reference TRBV30 and TRBJ2-2, reads SQTIHQWPATLVQPVGSPLSLECTVEGTSNPNLYWYRQAAGRGLQLLFYSVGIGQISSEVPQNLSASRPQDRQFILSSKKLLLSDSGFYLCALMRQVVGTVLTGELFFGEGSRLTVL.

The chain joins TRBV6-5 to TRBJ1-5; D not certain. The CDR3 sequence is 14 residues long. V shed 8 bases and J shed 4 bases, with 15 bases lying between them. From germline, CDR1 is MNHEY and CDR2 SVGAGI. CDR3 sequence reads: CASPANYGNQPQHF. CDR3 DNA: TGTGCCAGCCCGGCGAACTATGGAAATCAGCCCCAGCATTTT.

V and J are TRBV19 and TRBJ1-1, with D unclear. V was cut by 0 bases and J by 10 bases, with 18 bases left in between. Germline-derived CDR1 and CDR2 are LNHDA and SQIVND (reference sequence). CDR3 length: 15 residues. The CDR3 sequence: CASSIDFEAGWLAFF. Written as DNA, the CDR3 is TGTGCCAGTAGTATAGATTTTGAAGCAGGTTGGCTAGCTTTCTTT.

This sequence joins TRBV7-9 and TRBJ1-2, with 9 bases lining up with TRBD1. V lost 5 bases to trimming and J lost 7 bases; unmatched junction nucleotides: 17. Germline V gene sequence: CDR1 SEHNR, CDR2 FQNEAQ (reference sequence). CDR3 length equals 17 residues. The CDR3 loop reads CASSARDRVKAGSGYTF. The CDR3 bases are TGTGCCAGCAGCGCTCGGGACAGGGTCAAGGCAGGAAGTGGCTACACCTTC.

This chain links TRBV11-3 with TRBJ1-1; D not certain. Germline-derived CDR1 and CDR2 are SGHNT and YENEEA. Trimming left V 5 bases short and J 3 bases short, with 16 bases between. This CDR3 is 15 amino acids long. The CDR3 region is CASSDDGVGYTEAFF. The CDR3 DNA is TGTGCCAGCAGCGACGACGGGGTTGGGTACACTGAAGCTTTCTTT.

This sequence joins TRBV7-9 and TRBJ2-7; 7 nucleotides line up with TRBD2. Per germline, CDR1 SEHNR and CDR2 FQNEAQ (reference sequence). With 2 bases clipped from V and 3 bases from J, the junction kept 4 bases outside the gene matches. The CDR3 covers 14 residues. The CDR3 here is CASSLSASGYEQYF. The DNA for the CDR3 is TGTGCCAGCAGCTTATCTGCTAGCGGCTACGAGCAGTACTTC.

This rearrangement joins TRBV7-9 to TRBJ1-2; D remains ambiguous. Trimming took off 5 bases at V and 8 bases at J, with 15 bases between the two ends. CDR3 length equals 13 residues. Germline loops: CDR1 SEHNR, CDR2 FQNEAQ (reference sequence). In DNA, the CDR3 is TGTGCCAGCAGCCAGACTTCGGCGGGAGGCTACACCTTC. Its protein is CASSQTSAGGYTF.

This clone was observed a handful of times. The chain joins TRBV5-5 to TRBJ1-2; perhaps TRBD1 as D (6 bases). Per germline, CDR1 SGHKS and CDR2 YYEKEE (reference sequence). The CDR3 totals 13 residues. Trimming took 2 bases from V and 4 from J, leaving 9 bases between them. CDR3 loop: CASSFLDSYGYTF. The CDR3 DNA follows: TGTGCCAGCAGCTTCCTGGACAGCTATGGCTACACCTTC.

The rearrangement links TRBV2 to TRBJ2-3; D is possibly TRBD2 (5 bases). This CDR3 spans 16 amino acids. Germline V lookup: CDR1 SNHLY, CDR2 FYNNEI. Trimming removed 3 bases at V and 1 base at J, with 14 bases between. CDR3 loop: CASSEGATRGTDTQYF. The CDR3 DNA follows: TGTGCCAGCAGTGAGGGAGCGACCCGTGGCACAGATACGCAGTATTTT.

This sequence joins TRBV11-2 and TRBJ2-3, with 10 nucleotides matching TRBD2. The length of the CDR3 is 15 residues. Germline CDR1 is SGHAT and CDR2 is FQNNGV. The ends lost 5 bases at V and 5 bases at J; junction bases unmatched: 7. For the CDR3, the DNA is TGTGCCAGCAGCCCAACTAGCGGGATAAGAGATACGCAGTATTTT. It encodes CASSPTSGIRDTQYF.

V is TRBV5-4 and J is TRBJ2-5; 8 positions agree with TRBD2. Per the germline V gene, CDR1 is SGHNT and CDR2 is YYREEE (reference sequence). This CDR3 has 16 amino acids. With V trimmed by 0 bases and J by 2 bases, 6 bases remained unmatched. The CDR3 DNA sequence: TGTGCCAGCAGCTTGGGGGGACTAGGGTTACAAGAGACCCAGTACTTC. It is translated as CASSLGGLGLQETQYF. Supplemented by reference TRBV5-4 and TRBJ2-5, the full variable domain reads ETGVTQSPTHLIKTRGQQVTLRCSSQSGHNTVSWYQQALGQGPQFIFQYYREEENGRGNFPPRFSGLQFPNYSSELNVNALELDDSALYLCASSLGGLGLQETQYFGPGTRLLVL.

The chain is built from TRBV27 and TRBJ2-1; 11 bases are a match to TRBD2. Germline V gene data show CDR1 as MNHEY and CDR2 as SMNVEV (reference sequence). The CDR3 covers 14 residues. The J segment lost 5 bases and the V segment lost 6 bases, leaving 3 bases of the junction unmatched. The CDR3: CASSPLAGDNEQFF. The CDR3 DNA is TGTGCCAGCAGCCCACTAGCGGGGGACAATGAGCAGTTCTTC.

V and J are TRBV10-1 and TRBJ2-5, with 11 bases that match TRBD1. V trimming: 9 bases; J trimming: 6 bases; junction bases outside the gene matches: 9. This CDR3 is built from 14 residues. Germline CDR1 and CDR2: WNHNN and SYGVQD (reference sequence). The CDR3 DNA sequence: TGCGCCAGTGAGGACAGGGGGCGAATGCAGACCCAGTACTTC. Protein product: CASEDRGRMQTQYF.